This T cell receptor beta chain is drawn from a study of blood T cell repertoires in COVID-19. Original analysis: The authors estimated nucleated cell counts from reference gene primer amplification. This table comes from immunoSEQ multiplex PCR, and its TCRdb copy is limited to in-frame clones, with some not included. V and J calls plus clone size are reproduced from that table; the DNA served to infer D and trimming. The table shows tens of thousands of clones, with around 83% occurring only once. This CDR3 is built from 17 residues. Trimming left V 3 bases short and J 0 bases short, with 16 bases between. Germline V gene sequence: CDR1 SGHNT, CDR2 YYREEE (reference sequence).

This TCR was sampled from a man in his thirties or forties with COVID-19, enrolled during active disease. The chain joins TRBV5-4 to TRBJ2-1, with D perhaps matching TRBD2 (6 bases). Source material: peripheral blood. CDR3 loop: CASSSDQAGSSYNEQFF. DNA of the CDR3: TGTGCCAGCAGCTCGGACCAAGCGGGTAGCTCCTACAATGAGCAGTTCTTC. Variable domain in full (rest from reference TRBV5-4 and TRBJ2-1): ETGVTQSPTHLIKTRGQQVTLRCSSQSGHNTVSWYQQALGQGPQFIFQYYREEENGRGNFPPRFSGLQFPNYSSELNVNALELDDSALYLCASSSDQAGSSYNEQFFGPGTRLTVL.